These T cell receptor beta chains were read from a single sample in a study of CD8+CD57+ T cells in acquired aplastic anemia. TCRdb passed the reads through MiXCR, listing each CDR3 protein once. The sample holds some 240,000 distinct CDR3 sequences, 30% to 35% seen once. Material for sequencing was sorted CD4+, CD8+, or CD8+CD57+ T cells (not recorded which) from PBMCs. The origin of the receptors is a human donor in good health, serving as a control. Each CDR3 is given without its conserved first and last residue.

CDR3 | V
SARLATHEQY | TRBV20-1
SARLDPYSGNTIY | TRBV29-1
ASSEITYGYT | TRBV2
AWRSYREQF | TRBV30
SVRTGLTYEQY | TRBV29-1
ASSGGLVYEQY | TRBV6-1
ASSELAGVVVEQF | TRBV2
ASSQDPHRTYNEQF | TRBV3-1
ASKGNWDQPQH | TRBV19
ASSFWGVAGYGYT | TRBV12-3/TRBV12-4
ASSLEVPYGYT | TRBV7-9
ASSVSGGDSPLH | TRBV9
ASSPDIQETQY | TRBV2
SARQRYKGLAGVQETQY | TRBV20-1
ASSLAPGGNNEQF | TRBV5-1
ASLDRQGAGGYT | TRBV19
ASGPTGTDSGNTIY | TRBV4-2
ATGRDGLGRQY | TRBV24-1
ASSQEWVWEDGGSGNTIY | TRBV14
ASSQGIGANVLT | TRBV4-1
ASGTAGEQY | TRBV2
SVKLPGQGALEAF | TRBV29-1
ASSPSGTGGWETQY | TRBV18
ASSLAAVSSYNSPLH | TRBV5-1